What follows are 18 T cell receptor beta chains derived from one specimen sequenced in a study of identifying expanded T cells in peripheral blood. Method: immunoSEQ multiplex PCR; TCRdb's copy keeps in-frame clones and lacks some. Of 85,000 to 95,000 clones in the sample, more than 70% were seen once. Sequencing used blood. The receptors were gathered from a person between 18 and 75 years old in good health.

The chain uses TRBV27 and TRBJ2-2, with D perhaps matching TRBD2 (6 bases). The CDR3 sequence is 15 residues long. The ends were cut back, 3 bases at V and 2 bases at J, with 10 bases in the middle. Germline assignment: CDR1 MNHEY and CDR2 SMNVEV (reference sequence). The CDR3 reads CASSLYGLNTGELFF. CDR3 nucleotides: TGTGCCAGCAGTTTGTACGGACTAAACACCGGGGAGCTGTTTTTT.

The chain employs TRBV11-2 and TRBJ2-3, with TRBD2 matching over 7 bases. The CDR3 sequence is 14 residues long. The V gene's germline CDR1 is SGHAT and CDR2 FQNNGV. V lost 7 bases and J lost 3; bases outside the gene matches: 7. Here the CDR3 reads CASTPTGGTDTQYF. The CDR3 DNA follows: TGTGCCAGCACCCCGACGGGGGGAACAGATACGCAGTATTTT. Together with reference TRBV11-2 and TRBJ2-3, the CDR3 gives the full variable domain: EAGVAQSPRYKIIEKRQSVAFWCNPISGHATLYWYQQILGQGPKLLIQFQNNGVVDDSQLPKDRFSAERLKGVDSTLKIQPAKLEDSAVYLCASTPTGGTDTQYFGPGTRLTVL.

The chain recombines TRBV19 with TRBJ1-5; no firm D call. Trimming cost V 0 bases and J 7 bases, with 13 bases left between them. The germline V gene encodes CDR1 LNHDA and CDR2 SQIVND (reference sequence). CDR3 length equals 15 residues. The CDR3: CASSIDLSRGQPQHF. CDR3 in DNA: TGTGCCAGTAGTATAGACCTGTCTCGAGGGCAGCCCCAGCATTTT.

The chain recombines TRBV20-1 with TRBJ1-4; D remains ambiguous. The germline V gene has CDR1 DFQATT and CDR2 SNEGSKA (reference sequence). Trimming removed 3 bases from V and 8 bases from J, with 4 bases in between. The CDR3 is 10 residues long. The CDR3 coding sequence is TGCAGTGCTAGGTCCGAAAAACTGTTTTTT. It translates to CSARSEKLFF.

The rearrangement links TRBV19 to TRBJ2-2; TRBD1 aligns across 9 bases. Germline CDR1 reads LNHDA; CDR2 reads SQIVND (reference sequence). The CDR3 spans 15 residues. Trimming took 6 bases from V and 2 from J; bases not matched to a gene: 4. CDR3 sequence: CASRGGQGNTGELFF. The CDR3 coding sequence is TGTGCCAGTAGAGGGGGACAGGGAAACACCGGGGAGCTGTTTTTT.

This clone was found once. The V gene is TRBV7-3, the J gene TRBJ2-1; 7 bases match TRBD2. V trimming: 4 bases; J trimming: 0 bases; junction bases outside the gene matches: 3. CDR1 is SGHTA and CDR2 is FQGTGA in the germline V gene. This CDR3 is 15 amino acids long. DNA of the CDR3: TGTGCCAGCAGCTCCGGGGGGAGCTCCTACAATGAGCAGTTCTTC. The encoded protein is CASSSGGSSYNEQFF.

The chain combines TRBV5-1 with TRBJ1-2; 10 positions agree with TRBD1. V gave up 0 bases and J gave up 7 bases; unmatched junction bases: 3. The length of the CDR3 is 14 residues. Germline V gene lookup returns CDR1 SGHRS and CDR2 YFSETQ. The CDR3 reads CASSLGQGAFGYTF. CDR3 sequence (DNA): TGCGCCAGCAGCTTGGGACAGGGGGCTTTTGGCTACACCTTC.

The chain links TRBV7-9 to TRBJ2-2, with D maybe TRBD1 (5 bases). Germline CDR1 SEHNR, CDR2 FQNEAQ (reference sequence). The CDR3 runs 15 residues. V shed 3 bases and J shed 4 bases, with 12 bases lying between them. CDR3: CASSFRQGSTGELFF. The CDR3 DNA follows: TGTGCCAGCAGCTTCCGTCAGGGCTCCACCGGGGAGCTGTTTTTT.

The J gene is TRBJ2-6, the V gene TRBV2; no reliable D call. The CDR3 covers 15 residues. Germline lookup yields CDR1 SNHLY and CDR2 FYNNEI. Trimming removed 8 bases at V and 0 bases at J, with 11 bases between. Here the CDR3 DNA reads TGTGCCAGCGGGGTCCGGAACTCTGGGGCCAACGTCCTGACTTTC. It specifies CASGVRNSGANVLTF.

CDR3 in amino acids: CASSYSRGLYEQYF. In DNA, the CDR3 is TGTGCCAGCAGTTACTCCAGGGGGTTATACGAGCAGTACTTC. The chain is built from TRBV6-5 and TRBJ2-7; 7 bases are shared with TRBD1. V lost 0 bases, J lost 4 bases, and 3 bases stayed unmatched. Germline V gene sequence: CDR1 MNHEY, CDR2 SVGAGI. This CDR3 contains 14 residues.

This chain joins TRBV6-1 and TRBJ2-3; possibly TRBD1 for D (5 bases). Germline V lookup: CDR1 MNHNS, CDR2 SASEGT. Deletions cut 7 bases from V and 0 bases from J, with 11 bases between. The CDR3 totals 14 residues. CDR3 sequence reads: CASKTEASTDTQYF. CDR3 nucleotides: TGTGCCAGCAAGACAGAGGCTAGCACAGATACGCAGTATTTT.

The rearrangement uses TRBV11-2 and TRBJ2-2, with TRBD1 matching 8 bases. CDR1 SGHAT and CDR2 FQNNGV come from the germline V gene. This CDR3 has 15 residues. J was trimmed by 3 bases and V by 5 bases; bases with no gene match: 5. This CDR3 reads CASSRQGRDTGELFF. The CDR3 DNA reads TGTGCCAGCAGCCGACAGGGGCGAGACACCGGGGAGCTGTTTTTT.

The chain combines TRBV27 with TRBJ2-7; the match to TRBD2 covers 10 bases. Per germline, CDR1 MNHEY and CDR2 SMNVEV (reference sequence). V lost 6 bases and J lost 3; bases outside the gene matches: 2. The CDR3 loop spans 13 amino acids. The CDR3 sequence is CASSGTSVYEQYF. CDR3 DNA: TGTGCCAGCAGCGGGACTAGCGTCTACGAGCAGTACTTC.

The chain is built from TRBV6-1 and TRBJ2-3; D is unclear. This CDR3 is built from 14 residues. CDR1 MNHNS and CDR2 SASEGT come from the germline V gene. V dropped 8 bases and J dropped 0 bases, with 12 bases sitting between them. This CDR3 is CASSDQTSTDTQYF. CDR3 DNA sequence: TGTGCCAGCTCAGACCAAACTAGCACAGATACGCAGTATTTT.

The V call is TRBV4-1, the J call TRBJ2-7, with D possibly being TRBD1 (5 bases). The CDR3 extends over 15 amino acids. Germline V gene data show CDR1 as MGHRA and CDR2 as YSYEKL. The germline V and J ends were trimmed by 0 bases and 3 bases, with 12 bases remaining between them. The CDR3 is CASSQDNPGRYEQYF. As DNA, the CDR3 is TGCGCCAGCAGCCAAGATAACCCAGGGCGCTACGAGCAGTACTTC.

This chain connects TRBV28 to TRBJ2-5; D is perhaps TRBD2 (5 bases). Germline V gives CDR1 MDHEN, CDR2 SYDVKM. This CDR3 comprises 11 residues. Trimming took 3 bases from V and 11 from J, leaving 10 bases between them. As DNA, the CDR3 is TGTGCCAGCAGTTTTACTAGAGAGCAGTACTTC. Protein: CASSFTREQYF.

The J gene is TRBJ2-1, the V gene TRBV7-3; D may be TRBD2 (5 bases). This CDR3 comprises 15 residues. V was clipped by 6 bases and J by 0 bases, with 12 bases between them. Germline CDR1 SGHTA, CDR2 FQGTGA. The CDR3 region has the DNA TGTGCCAGCAGTCAATCCACTAGCTCCTACAATGAGCAGTTCTTC. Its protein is CASSQSTSSYNEQFF. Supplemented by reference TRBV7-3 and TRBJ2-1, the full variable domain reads GAGVSQTPSNKVTEKGKYVELRCDPISGHTALYWYRQSLGQGPEFLIYFQGTGAADDSGLPNDRFFAVRPEGSVSTLKIQRTERGDSAVYLCASSQSTSSYNEQFFGPGTRLTVL.

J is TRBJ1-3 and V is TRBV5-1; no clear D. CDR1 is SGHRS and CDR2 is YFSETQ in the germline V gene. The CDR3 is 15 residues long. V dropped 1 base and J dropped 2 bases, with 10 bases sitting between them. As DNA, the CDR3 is TGCGCCAGCAGCTTGCCAGACATTACTGGAAACACCATATATTTT. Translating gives CASSLPDITGNTIYF.